Shown below are 7 T cell receptor beta chains from a single sample sequenced in a study of cytomegalovirus exposure and HLA in healthy donors. Both 60 Vbeta primers and 13 Jbeta primers went into the PCR. Sequenced by immunoSEQ multiplex PCR; TCRdb stores in-frame clones only, minus some. Among fewer than 150,000 clones, just under 80% were seen once, and the ten largest hold less than 5%. Sequencing was performed on PBMCs. Every receptor here comes from a man aged 30 to 45 in good health.

The sample holds a few counts of this clone. This rearrangement joins TRBV7-9 to TRBJ1-4; possible D gene TRBD1, 6 bases. V lost 5 bases, J lost 7 bases, and 14 bases lay in between. Per germline, CDR1 SEHNR and CDR2 FQNEAQ (reference sequence). There are 14 residues in the CDR3. The CDR3 nucleotides are TGTGCCAGCAGCCTACAGGGTTATGGTGAAAAACTGTTTTTT. Translation gives CASSLQGYGEKLFF.

Comments on this clone: Its ends do not fully match the called genes, so a read error is possible. The CDR3 loop is CSSTPKSSYNEQFF. The CDR3 DNA follows: TGTTCCAGCACCCCGAAGAGCTCCTACAATGAGCAGTTCTTC. V and J are TRBV7-9 and TRBJ2-1; no reliable D call. The V gene's germline CDR1 is SEHNR and CDR2 FQNEAQ (reference sequence). This CDR3 comprises 14 residues.

CDR3 bases: TGTGCCAGCAGTCCCTTTTATGCTAGCGGGGGCGGCGAGCAGTACTTC. Translated, it gives CASSPFYASGGGEQYF. The gene calls are TRBV27 and TRBJ2-7; 10 bases are shared with TRBD2. The V and J ends lost 5 bases and 6 bases, in that order; junction bases with no gene match: 13. Germline values: CDR1 MNHEY, CDR2 SMNVEV (reference sequence). The CDR3 is 16 residues long.

This chain joins TRBV5-1 and TRBJ2-1; unclear D gene. V lost 7 bases, J lost 4 bases, and 9 bases lay in between. The CDR3 is 12 residues long. The V gene's germline CDR1 is SGHRS and CDR2 YFSETQ. CDR3 loop: CASFHEYNEQFF. The CDR3 nucleotides read TGCGCCAGCTTTCACGAGTACAATGAGCAGTTCTTC.

This sequence joins TRBV30 and TRBJ1-6; D perhaps matches TRBD1 (6 bases). Germline loops: CDR1 GTSNPN, CDR2 SVGIG (reference sequence). CDR3 size: 12 residues. Trimming pared 2 bases from V and 10 bases from J, leaving 9 bases between. CDR3 DNA sequence: TGTGCCTGGAGTACAGGGTTATCACCCCTCCACTTT. This sequence encodes CAWSTGLSPLHF.

The gene calls are TRBV4-3 and TRBJ1-5; D not certain. CDR1 and CDR2 (germline): LGHNA, YSLEER. This CDR3 has 15 residues. Trimming cost V 0 bases and J 0 bases, with 6 bases left between them. The CDR3 DNA follows: TGCGCCAGCAGCCAAGACACAAATAGCAATCAGCCCCAGCATTTT. The encoded protein is CASSQDTNSNQPQHF.

The chain joins TRBV29-1 to TRBJ2-1; 10 bases are a match to TRBD2. Germline V CDR1 and CDR2: SQVTM, ANQGSEA. This CDR3 is built from 16 residues. V dropped 0 bases and J dropped 3; count of bases not matched to a gene: 5. CDR3 in amino acids: CSVEDGGTSVYNEQFF. As DNA, the CDR3 is TGCAGCGTTGAAGATGGGGGGACTAGCGTCTACAATGAGCAGTTCTTC.